Listed below are T cell receptor beta chains from one sample, sequenced in a study of OX40 agonist ivuxolimab in advanced cancers. The data were produced by immunoSEQ multiplex PCR, yet TCRdb's version contains in-frame clones alone and is incomplete. The sample has roughly 57,000 clones, more than 75% seen once. Sequences were derived from CD4+ or CD8+ T cells sorted from blood, sampled in a trial of the OX40 agonist ivuxolimab. The receptors originated from an adult with an advanced solid tumor such as melanoma, head and neck, liver or kidney cancer. Each CDR3 is given with its conserved first and last residue. Fields, in order: J gene, V gene, CDR3 length, CDR3 protein.

J gene: TRBJ2-6; V gene: TRBV7-9; CDR3 length: 14; CDR3 protein: CASSFFGGANVLTF
J gene: TRBJ2-7; V gene: TRBV23-1; CDR3 length: 17; CDR3 protein: CASSQYPGTGPPYEQYF
J gene: TRBJ2-3; V gene: TRBV28; CDR3 length: 14; CDR3 protein: CASSLEGDGDTQYF
J gene: TRBJ1-1; V gene: TRBV18; CDR3 length: 14; CDR3 protein: CASSPRGDDTEAFF
J gene: TRBJ1-1; V gene: TRBV6-5; CDR3 length: 15; CDR3 protein: CASMIGTGPNTEAFF
J gene: TRBJ1-2; V gene: TRBV6-5; CDR3 length: 16; CDR3 protein: CASSSPRTGKNYGYTF
J gene: TRBJ2-5; V gene: TRBV19; CDR3 length: 15; CDR3 protein: CASMGTGRRQETQYF
J gene: TRBJ1-3; V gene: TRBV19; CDR3 length: 14; CDR3 protein: CASRPQTSGNTIYF
J gene: TRBJ2-1; V gene: TRBV11-2; CDR3 length: 15; CDR3 protein: CASSSQGGAYNEQFF
J gene: TRBJ2-5; V gene: TRBV6-5; CDR3 length: 12; CDR3 protein: CASSGTQETQYF
J gene: TRBJ2-5; V gene: TRBV7-7; CDR3 length: 16; CDR3 protein: CASSPFGGGAEETQYF
J gene: TRBJ2-1; V gene: TRBV5-1; CDR3 length: 15; CDR3 protein: CASSLRVRGNDEQFF
J gene: TRBJ1-1; V gene: TRBV28; CDR3 length: 14; CDR3 protein: CASSSRGRLTEAFF
J gene: TRBJ1-4; V gene: TRBV7-9; CDR3 length: 15; CDR3 protein: CASSFAQGASEKLFF
J gene: TRBJ1-2; V gene: TRBV7-8; CDR3 length: 14; CDR3 protein: CASSRTERKDGYTF
J gene: TRBJ1-2; V gene: TRBV18; CDR3 length: 18; CDR3 protein: CASSRSGTGGGMGYGYTF
J gene: TRBJ2-5; V gene: TRBV2; CDR3 length: 15; CDR3 protein: CASSVVGGPVETQYF
J gene: TRBJ2-1; V gene: TRBV6-5; CDR3 length: 16; CDR3 protein: CASSYSTRGKSNEQFF
J gene: TRBJ2-3; V gene: TRBV7-2; CDR3 length: 16; CDR3 protein: CASSKGAGGNPDTQYF
J gene: TRBJ1-5; V gene: TRBV28; CDR3 length: 15; CDR3 protein: CASSLSGVRNQPQHF
J gene: TRBJ1-2; V gene: TRBV6-6; CDR3 length: 15; CDR3 protein: CASSLVTGGENGYTF
J gene: TRBJ1-4; V gene: TRBV4-3; CDR3 length: 14; CDR3 protein: CASSKSLGDEKLFF
J gene: TRBJ2-1; V gene: TRBV11-3; CDR3 length: 17; CDR3 protein: CASSLDVGLAGGGEQFF
J gene: TRBJ1-1; V gene: TRBV28; CDR3 length: 13; CDR3 protein: CASRRQVNTEAFF
J gene: TRBJ2-3; V gene: TRBV4-2; CDR3 length: 15; CDR3 protein: CASSQDWGTKDTQYF
J gene: TRBJ2-3; V gene: TRBV4-1; CDR3 length: 17; CDR3 protein: CASSPRGTSGITDTQYF
J gene: TRBJ2-5; V gene: TRBV11-2; CDR3 length: 12; CDR3 protein: CASSLDGETQYF
J gene: TRBJ1-2; V gene: TRBV28; CDR3 length: 16; CDR3 protein: CASTDLGSRHYYGYTF
J gene: TRBJ1-2; V gene: TRBV5-1; CDR3 length: 14; CDR3 protein: CASSLDRGLNGYTF
J gene: TRBJ1-2; V gene: TRBV6-6; CDR3 length: 12; CDR3 protein: CASSLGPYGYTF
J gene: TRBJ1-1; V gene: TRBV5-5; CDR3 length: 17; CDR3 protein: CASSLNTGRLRSTEAFF
J gene: TRBJ2-1; V gene: TRBV2; CDR3 length: 12; CDR3 protein: CASSRNYNEQFF
J gene: TRBJ2-7; V gene: TRBV2; CDR3 length: 15; CDR3 protein: CASSEGQRKLYEQYF
J gene: TRBJ2-3; V gene: TRBV7-2; CDR3 length: 16; CDR3 protein: CASSNTAGGRGDTQYF
J gene: TRBJ1-1; V gene: TRBV5-1; CDR3 length: 15; CDR3 protein: CASSPREGGNTEAFF
J gene: TRBJ1-1; V gene: TRBV28; CDR3 length: 12; CDR3 protein: CASSTTYTEAFF
J gene: TRBJ2-7; V gene: TRBV7-3; CDR3 length: 15; CDR3 protein: CASSLVEGDSYEQYF
J gene: TRBJ1-1; V gene: TRBV19; CDR3 length: 12; CDR3 protein: CASSRRGSKAFF
J gene: TRBJ2-5; V gene: TRBV13; CDR3 length: 13; CDR3 protein: CASSRIPQETQYF
J gene: TRBJ1-5; V gene: TRBV7-8; CDR3 length: 15; CDR3 protein: CASSHSGPSNQPQHF
J gene: TRBJ1-2; V gene: TRBV6-5; CDR3 length: 14; CDR3 protein: CASRNNRDLGGYTF
J gene: TRBJ2-7; V gene: TRBV5-1; CDR3 length: 16; CDR3 protein: CASRVGGTGETYEQYF
J gene: TRBJ1-1; V gene: TRBV18; CDR3 length: 12; CDR3 protein: CASSGPNTEAFF
J gene: TRBJ2-2; V gene: TRBV2; CDR3 length: 15; CDR3 protein: CASHIRQGLTGELFF